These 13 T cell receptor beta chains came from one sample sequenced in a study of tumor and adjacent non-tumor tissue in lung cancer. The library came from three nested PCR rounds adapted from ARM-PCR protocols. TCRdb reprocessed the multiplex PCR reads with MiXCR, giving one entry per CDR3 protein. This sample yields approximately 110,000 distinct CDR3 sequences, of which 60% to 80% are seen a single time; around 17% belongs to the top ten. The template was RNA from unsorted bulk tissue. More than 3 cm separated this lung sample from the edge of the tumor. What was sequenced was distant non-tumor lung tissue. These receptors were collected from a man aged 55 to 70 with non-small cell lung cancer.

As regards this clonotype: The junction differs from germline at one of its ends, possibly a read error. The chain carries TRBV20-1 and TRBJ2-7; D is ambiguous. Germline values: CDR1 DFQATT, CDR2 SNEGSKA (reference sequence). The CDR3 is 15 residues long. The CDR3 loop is CSARDPKGSSYEQYF. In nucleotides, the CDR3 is TGCAGTGCTAGAGACCCCAAGGGTTCCTCCTACGAACAGTACTTC.

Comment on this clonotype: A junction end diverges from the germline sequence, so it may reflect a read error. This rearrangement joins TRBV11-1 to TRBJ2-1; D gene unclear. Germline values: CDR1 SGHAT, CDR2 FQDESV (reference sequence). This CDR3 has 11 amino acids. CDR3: CASTPENEQFF. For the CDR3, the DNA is TGTGCCAGCACCCCCGAAAATGAGCAATTCTTC. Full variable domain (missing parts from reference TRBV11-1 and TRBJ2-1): EAEVAQSPRYKITEKSQAVAFWCDPISGHATLYWYRQILGQGPELLVQFQDESVVDDSQLPKDRFSAERLKGVDSTLKIQPAELGDSAMYLCASTPENEQFFGPGTRLTVL.

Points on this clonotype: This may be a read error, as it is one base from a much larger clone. The CDR3 DNA follows: TGTGCCAGCAGCCTCCGGGACATGGGCAACGAGCAGTACTTC. This gives the protein CASSLRDMGNEQYF. This chain uses TRBV7-9 with TRBJ2-7; the D gene is possibly TRBD1 (6 bases). CDR3 length equals 14 residues. Trimming cost V 5 bases and J 5 bases, with 16 bases left between them. Per germline, CDR1 SEHNR and CDR2 FQNEAQ (reference sequence).

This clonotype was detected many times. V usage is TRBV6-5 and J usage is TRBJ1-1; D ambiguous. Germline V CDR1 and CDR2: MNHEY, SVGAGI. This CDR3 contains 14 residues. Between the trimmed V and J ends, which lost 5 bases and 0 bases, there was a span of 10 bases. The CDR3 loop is CASSKDRLNTEAFF. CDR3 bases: TGTGCCAGCAGTAAGGACCGCTTGAACACTGAAGCTTTCTTT.

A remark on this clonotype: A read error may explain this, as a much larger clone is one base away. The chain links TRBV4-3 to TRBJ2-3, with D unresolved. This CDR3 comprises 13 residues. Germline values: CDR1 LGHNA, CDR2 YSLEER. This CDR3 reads CTSSASQEDTQYF. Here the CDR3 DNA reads TGCACCAGCAGCGCAAGCCAGGAGGATACGCAGTATTTT.

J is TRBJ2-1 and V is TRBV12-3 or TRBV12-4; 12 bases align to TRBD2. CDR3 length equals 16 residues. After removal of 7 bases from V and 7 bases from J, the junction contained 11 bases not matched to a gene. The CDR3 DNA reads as TGTGCCAGCACCTGCCGACCTAGCGGGGGGGTTAATGAGCAGTTCTTC. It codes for CASTCRPSGGVNEQFF.

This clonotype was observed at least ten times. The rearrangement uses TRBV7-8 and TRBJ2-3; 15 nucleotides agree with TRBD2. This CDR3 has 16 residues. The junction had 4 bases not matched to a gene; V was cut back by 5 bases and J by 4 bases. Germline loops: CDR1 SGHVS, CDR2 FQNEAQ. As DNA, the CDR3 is TGTGCCAGCAGCCGGAGGACTAGCGGGGGGGCAGATACGCAGTATTTT. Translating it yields CASSRRTSGGADTQYF.

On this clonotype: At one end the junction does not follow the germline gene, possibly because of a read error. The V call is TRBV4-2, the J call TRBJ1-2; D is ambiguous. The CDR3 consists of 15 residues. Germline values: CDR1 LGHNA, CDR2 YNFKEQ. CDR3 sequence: CASSQDAETNYGYTF. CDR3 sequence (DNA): TGTGCCAGCAGCCAAGATGCAGAGACCAACTATGGCTACACCTTT.

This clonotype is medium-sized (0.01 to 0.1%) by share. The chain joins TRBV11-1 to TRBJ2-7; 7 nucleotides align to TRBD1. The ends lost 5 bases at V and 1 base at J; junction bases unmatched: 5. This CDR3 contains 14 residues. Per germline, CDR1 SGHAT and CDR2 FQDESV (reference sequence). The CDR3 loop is CASSNTGESYEQYF. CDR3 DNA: TGTGCCAGCAGCAATACAGGGGAGTCCTACGAGCAGTACTTC.

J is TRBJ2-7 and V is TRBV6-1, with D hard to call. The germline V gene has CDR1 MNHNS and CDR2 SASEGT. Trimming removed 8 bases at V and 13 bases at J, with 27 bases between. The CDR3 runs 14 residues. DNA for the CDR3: TGTGCCAGCGCGCTACCCGGAACACCTTACGAGCTCTACTTC. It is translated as CASALPGTPYELYF.

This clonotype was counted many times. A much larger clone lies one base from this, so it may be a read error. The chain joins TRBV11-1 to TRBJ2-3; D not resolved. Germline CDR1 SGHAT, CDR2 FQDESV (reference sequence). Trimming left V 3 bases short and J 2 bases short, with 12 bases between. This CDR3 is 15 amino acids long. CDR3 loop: CASSFANSLTDTQYF. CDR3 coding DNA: TGTGCCAGCAGCTTCGCAAACTCCCTCACAGATACGCAGTATTTT.

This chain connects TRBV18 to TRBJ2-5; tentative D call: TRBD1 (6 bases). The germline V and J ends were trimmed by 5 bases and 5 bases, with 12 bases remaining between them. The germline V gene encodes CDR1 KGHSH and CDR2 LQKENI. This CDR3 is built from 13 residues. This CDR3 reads CASSAGDRETQYF. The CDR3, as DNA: TGTGCCAGCTCAGCAGGGGACCGGGAGACCCAGTACTTC.

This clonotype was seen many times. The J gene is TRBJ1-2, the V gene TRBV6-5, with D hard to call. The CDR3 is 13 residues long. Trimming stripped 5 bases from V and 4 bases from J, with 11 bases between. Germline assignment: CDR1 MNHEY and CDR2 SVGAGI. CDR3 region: CASSMEGLYGYTF. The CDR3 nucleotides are TGTGCCAGCAGTATGGAGGGTCTCTATGGCTACACCTTC.